This T cell receptor beta chain was sequenced during a study of cytomegalovirus exposure and HLA in healthy donors. Study details: It was reported in a later analysis that the same platform had been used for the 100 to 150 validation repertoires as for the approximately 730 first-cohort repertoires.

Trimming took 4 bases from V and 4 from J, leaving 14 bases between them. Germline V lookup: CDR1 SQVTM, CDR2 ANQGSEA. CDR3 size: 14 residues. Measured with immunoSEQ multiplex PCR; TCRdb has only the in-frame clones, and not every one. The sample includes roughly 350,000 clones, 80% to 90% seen only once; the top ten take roughly 0.8%. Sample: PBMCs. The chain links TRBV29-1 to TRBJ1-5; D perhaps matches TRBD1 (5 bases). This TCR derives from a woman aged 18-30 years in good health and CMV-seronegative. This CDR3 is CSVGGVGGNQPQHF. Here the CDR3 DNA reads TGCAGCGTTGGAGGTGTGGGGGGGAATCAGCCCCAGCATTTT. The variable domain in full, completed from reference TRBV29-1 and TRBJ1-5, reads SAVISQKPSRDICQRGTSLTIQCQVDSQVTMMFWYRQQPGQSLTLIATANQGSEATYESGFVIDKFPISRPNLTFSTLTVSNMSPEDSSIYLCSVGGVGGNQPQHFGDGTRLSIL.